The source of this T cell receptor beta chain is a study of T-cell memory formation after mild COVID-19. This clonotype was seen many times. What it binds is not known. Trimming took off 6 bases at V and 7 bases at J, with 7 bases between the two ends. Germline-derived CDR1 and CDR2 are MNHNY and SVGAGI (reference sequence). The CDR3 is made up of 11 amino acids. TCRdb analysed the 5' RACE reads with MiXCR anew, one entry per CDR3 protein. The sample lists about 350,000 distinct CDR3 sequences, roughly an eighth occurring once. Whole-study findings and limits: Pre-infection memory harbored some responding clones, suggesting cross-reactive memory joined. Contracting clones, day 15 to 85, had balanced CD4/CD8, and later expanders favored CD4+. CD4+ contracting clones lay mainly in CM and EM, CD8+ ones in EMRA.

This TCR came from a man between 18 and 35 years old who had mild COVID-19 (a few samples of this study predate the infection). Cell type and time point are not known. The sequenced sample consisted of PBMCs or a T cell subset sorted from them (not recorded which). V gene TRBV6-6 combines with J gene TRBJ1-5, with D hard to call. The CDR3 bases are TGTGCCAGCAGCTCCGAACAGCCCCAGCATTTT. Protein sequence: CASSSEQPQHF.